Reported below is one TCR beta chain. The data are from a study of PD-1 blockade in classical Hodgkin lymphoma. Each patient's relapse followed autologous stem cell transplantation, and brentuximab vedotin exposure varied. Repertoires were generated with immunoSEQ multiplex PCR, while TCRdb's copy carries only in-frame clones and drops some. The table records 95,000 to 120,000 clones, about 89% of them present only once. Germline V lookup: CDR1 GTSNPN, CDR2 SVGIG (reference sequence). V lost 3 bases and J lost 6; bases outside the gene matches: 7. The CDR3 is 13 amino acids. The material was peripheral blood mononuclear cells (PBMCs), obtained before the second cycle of nivolumab. This TCR came from a human donor with classical Hodgkin lymphoma. The V gene is TRBV30, the J gene TRBJ1-2, with 7 bases fitting TRBD1. The DNA of the CDR3 is TGTGCCTGGAGCGCAACAGGGGACGATGGCTACACCTTC. Its translation: CAWSATGDDGYTF.